The present T cell receptor (beta chain) was sequenced within a study of prognosis after radiotherapy for stage I lung cancer. Study-level information: It was between April 2018 and 2019 that stage I non-small cell lung cancer patients were enrolled. None of the patients had concurrent treatment alongside stereotactic body radiotherapy. Study-level points and caveats: Counts of unique TCR clones fell following stereotactic body radiation therapy, median about 10,000 versus 6,900.

It was by two-round multiplex PCR that TCR beta CDR3 was amplified from genomic DNA. Primers targeting each individual TRBV and TRBJ gene were applied in first-round PCR. Via MiXCR, TCRdb re-called the multiplex PCR reads, giving one row per CDR3 protein. Found here are roughly 23,000 distinct CDR3 sequences, 35% to 45% of them singletons; the top ten hold roughly 32%. V shed 4 bases and J shed 7 bases, with 18 bases lying between them. The CDR3 length is 15 residues. Germline CDR1 SGHKS, CDR2 YYEKEE (reference sequence). This clonotype was seen a handful of times. The antigen remains undetermined. The TCR was taken from a donor aged 50 or older with non-small cell lung cancer. Here the sequenced sample was PBMCs, taken before or after stereotactic body radiation therapy (not recorded which). The V gene is TRBV5-5, the J gene TRBJ2-4; perhaps D is TRBD1 or TRBD2 (6 bases each). The CDR3 sequence: CASSVRWGAGNIQYF. CDR3 nucleotides: TGTGCCAGCAGCGTCAGATGGGGGGCAGGGAACATTCAGTACTTC.